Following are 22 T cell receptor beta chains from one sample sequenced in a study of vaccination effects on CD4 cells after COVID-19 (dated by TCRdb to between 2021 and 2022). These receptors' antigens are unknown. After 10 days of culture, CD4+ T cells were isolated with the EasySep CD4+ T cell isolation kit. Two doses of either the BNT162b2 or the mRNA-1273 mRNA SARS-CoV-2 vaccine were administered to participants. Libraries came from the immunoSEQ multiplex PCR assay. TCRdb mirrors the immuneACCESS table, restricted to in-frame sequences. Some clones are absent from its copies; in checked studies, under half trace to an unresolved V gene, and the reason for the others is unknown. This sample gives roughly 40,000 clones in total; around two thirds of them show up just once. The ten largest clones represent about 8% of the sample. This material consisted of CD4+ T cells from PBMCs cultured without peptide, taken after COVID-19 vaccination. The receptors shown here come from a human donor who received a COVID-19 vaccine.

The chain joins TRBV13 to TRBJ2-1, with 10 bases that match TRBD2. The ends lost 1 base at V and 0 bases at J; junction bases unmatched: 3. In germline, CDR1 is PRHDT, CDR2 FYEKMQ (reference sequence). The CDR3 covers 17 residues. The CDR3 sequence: CASSLAASGSSYNEQFF. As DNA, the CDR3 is TGTGCCAGCAGCTTAGCGGCTAGCGGGAGCTCCTACAATGAGCAGTTCTTC.

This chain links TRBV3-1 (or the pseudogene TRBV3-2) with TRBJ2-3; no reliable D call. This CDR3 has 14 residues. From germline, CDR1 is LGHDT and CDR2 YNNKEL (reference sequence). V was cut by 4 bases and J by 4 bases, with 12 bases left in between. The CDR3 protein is CASSRSKKSDTQYF. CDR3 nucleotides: TGTGCCAGCAGCCGATCTAAGAAGTCAGATACGCAGTATTTT.

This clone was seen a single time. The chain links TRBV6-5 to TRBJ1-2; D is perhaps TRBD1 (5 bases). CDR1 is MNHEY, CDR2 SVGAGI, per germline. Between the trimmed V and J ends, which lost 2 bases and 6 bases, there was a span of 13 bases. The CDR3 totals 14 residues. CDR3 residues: CASSYQGRVDGYTF. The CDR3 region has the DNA TGTGCCAGCAGTTACCAGGGCAGGGTTGATGGCTACACCTTC.

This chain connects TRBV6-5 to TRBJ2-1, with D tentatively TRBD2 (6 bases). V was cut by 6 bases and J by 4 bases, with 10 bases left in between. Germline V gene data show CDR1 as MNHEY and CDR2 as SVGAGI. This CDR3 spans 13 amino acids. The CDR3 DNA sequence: TGTGCCAGCAGCCCACGGGGGTACAATGAGCAGTTCTTC. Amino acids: CASSPRGYNEQFF.

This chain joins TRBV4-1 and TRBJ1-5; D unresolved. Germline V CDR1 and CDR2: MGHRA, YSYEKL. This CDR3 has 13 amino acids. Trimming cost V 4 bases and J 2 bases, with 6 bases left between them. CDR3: CASSPSGNQPQHF. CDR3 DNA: TGCGCCAGCAGCCCTAGTGGCAATCAGCCCCAGCATTTT.

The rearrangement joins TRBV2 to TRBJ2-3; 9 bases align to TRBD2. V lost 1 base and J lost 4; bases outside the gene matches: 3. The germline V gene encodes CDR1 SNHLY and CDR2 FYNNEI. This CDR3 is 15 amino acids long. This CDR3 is CASSEEAGGPDTQYF. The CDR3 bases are TGTGCCAGCAGTGAAGAAGCGGGAGGTCCAGATACGCAGTATTTT.

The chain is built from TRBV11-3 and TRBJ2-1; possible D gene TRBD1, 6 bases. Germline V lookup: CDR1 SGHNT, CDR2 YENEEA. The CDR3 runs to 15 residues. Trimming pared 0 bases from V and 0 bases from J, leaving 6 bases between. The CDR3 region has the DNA TGTGCCAGCAGCTTAGAACAGGGCTCCTACAATGAGCAGTTCTTC. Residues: CASSLEQGSYNEQFF.

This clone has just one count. The CDR3: CASRRTGSNYGYTF. DNA for the CDR3: TGTGCCAGCAGGAGGACAGGGTCAAATTATGGCTACACCTTC. This chain joins TRBV6-5 and TRBJ1-2; 8 bases line up with TRBD1. Germline assignment: CDR1 MNHEY and CDR2 SVGAGI. The CDR3 runs 14 residues. Unmatched junction bases numbered 8, after V lost 6 bases and J lost 5 bases.

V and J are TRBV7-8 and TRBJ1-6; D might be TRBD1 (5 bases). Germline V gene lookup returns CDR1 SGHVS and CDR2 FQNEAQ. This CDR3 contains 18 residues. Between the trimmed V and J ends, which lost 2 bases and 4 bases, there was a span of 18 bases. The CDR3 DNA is TGTGCCAGCAGCTTAAGGCAGTTGGGGACTCTTTATAATTCACCCCTCCACTTT. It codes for CASSLRQLGTLYNSPLHF.

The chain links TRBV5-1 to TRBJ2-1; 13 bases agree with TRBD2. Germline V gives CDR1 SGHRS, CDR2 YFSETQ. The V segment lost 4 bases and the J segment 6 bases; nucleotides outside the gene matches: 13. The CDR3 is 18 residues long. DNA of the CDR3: TGCGCCAGCAGCGCAGGGACTAGCGGGAATATCTTTGCCAATGAGCAGTTCTTC. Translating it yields CASSAGTSGNIFANEQFF.

In DNA form, the CDR3 reads TGCGCCAGCAGCTTAGGGTTCGAGAACACTGAAGCTTTCTTT. Its protein is CASSLGFENTEAFF. The chain combines TRBV5-1 with TRBJ1-1; D unclear. Trimming shortened V by 2 bases and J by 1 base, and 9 bases separated the two germline ends. In germline, CDR1 is SGHRS, CDR2 YFSETQ. The CDR3 has 14 residues.

Written as DNA, the CDR3 is TGTGCCTGGAAGTTCGACGGGAACACTGAAGCTTTCTTT. Translation: CAWKFDGNTEAFF. The chain uses TRBV30 and TRBJ1-1; no definite D call. The CDR3 extends over 13 amino acids. Per germline, CDR1 GTSNPN and CDR2 SVGIG (reference sequence). V lost 4 bases and J 1 base, leaving 10 bases between the germline ends.

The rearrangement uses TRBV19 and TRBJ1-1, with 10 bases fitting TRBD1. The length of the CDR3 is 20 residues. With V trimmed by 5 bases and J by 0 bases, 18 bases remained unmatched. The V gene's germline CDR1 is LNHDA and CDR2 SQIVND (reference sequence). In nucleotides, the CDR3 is TGTGCCAGTAGTGCCGCCCGAGGGACGGGACAGGGGAACATGAACACTGAAGCTTTCTTT. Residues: CASSAARGTGQGNMNTEAFF.

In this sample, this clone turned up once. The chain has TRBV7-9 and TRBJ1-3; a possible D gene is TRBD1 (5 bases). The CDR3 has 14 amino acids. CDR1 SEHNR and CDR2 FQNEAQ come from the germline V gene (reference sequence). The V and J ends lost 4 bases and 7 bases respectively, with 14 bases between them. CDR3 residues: CASSSRAGLNTIYF. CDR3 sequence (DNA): TGTGCCAGCAGCTCTAGAGCAGGGCTGAACACCATATATTTT.

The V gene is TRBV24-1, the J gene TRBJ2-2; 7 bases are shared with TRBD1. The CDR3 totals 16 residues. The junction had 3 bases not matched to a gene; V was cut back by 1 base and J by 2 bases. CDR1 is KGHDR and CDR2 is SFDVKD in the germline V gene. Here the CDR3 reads CATSDFGTANTGELFF. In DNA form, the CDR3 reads TGTGCCACCAGTGATTTTGGGACAGCTAACACCGGGGAGCTGTTTTTT.

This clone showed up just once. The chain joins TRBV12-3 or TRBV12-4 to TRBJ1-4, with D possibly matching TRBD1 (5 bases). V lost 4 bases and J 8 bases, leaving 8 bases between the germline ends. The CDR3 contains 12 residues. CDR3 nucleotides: TGTGCCAGCAGTTCACGGACAGAAAAACTGTTTTTT. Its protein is CASSSRTEKLFF.

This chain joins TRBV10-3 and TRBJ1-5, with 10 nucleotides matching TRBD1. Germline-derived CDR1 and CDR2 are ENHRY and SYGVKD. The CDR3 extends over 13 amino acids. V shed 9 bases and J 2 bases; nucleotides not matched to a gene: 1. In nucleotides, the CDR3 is TGTGCCATAGGACAGGGGGGCAATCAGCCCCAGCATTTT. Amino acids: CAIGQGGNQPQHF.

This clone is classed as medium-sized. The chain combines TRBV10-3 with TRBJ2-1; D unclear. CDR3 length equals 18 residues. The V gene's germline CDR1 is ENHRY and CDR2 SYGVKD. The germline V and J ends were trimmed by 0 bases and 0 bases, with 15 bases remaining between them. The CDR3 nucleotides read TGTGCCATCAGTGAGTCGATGAATAAGGCGGTCTCCTACAATGAGCAGTTCTTC. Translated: CAISESMNKAVSYNEQFF.

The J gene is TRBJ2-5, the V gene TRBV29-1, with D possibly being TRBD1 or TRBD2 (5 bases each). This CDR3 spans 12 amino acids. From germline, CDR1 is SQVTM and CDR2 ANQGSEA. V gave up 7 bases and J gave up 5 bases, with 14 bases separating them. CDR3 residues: CSGGSLGETQYF. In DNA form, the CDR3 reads TGCAGCGGGGGGTCCCTGGGGGAGACCCAGTACTTC.

CDR3 sequence reads: CATAIPGHPNYGYTF. CDR3 nucleotides: TGTGCCACCGCAATCCCGGGACATCCTAACTATGGCTACACCTTC. The rearrangement joins TRBV27 to TRBJ1-2; D possibly corresponds to TRBD1 (6 bases). CDR3 size: 15 residues. Per germline, CDR1 MNHEY and CDR2 SMNVEV (reference sequence). V lost 10 bases, J lost 0 bases, and 18 bases lay in between.

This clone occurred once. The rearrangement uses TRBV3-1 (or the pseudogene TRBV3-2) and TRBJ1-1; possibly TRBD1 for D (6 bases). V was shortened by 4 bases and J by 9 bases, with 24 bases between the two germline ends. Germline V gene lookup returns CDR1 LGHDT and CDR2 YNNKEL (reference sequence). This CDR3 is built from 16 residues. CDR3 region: CASSPASGGGTEQAFF. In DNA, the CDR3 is TGTGCCAGCAGCCCAGCAAGTGGGGGCGGGACCGAACAAGCTTTCTTT.

DNA for the CDR3: TGTGCCAGCTCACCATATATTCCGAGGCAGGACTATGGCTACACCTTC. Translation: CASSPYIPRQDYGYTF. This chain links TRBV18 with TRBJ1-2; no clear D gene. Trimming left V 2 bases short and J 3 bases short, with 16 bases between. Per germline, CDR1 KGHSH and CDR2 LQKENI. CDR3 length: 16 residues. Combining the CDR3 with reference TRBV18 and TRBJ1-2 gives the whole variable domain NAGVMQNPRHLVRRRGQEARLRCSPMKGHSHVYWYRQLPEEGLKFMVYLQKENIIDESGMPKERFSAEFPKEGPSILRIQQVVRGDSAAYFCASSPYIPRQDYGYTFGSGTRLTVV.